This TCR beta chain was sequenced during a study of blood T cell repertoires in COVID-19. At the level of the study: Both acute and convalescent COVID-19 samples were obtained from the United States, Italy and Spain.

This CDR3 comprises 13 residues. Germline CDR1 is GTSNPN and CDR2 is SVGIG (reference sequence). Trimming cost V 1 base and J 7 bases; bases outside gene matches: 3. Profiled with immunoSEQ multiplex PCR; TCRdb holds only in-frame clones, not every one. The sample shows some 380,000 clones, approximately 91% of them seen only once. Sequenced: PBMCs or T cells enriched from blood (not recorded which). This TCR came from a woman aged 40 to 50 with acute COVID-19. This chain joins TRBV30 and TRBJ1-2, with TRBD1 identical over 10 bases. CDR3 sequence reads: CAWSADRGLGYTF. For the CDR3, the DNA is TGTGCCTGGAGTGCCGACAGGGGGCTTGGCTACACCTTC.